Listed below are T cell receptor beta chains from one sample, sequenced in a study of blood T cell repertoires in COVID-19. Method: immunoSEQ multiplex PCR; TCRdb's copy keeps in-frame clones and lacks some. Altogether over 90,000 clones are present, under 80% being singletons, with the ten largest covering around 4%. Sequencing was carried out using peripheral blood. The receptors shown here come from an older man with COVID-19, enrolled during active disease. Each CDR3 is given with its conserved first and last residue. D genes are given only for firm matches. Clone sizes are given selectively: once, few, many, or a class where the clone is expanded.

clone_size: -; v_call: TRBV9; j_call: TRBJ2-7; d_call: -; cdr3_aa: CASSVVPRGIEQYF; cdr3_nt: TGTGCCAGCAGCGTAGTCCCGCGGGGAATAGAGCAGTACTTC
clone_size: few; v_call: TRBV28; j_call: TRBJ2-3; d_call: -; cdr3_aa: CASSGSGNTQYF; cdr3_nt: TGTGCCAGCAGTGGATCCGGGAATACGCAGTATTTT
clone_size: -; v_call: TRBV19; j_call: TRBJ2-6; d_call: TRBD1; cdr3_aa: CASSPGTGGAGANVLTF; cdr3_nt: TGTGCCAGTAGTCCCGGGACAGGGGGCGCTGGGGCCAACGTCCTGACTTTC
clone_size: -; v_call: TRBV5-5; j_call: TRBJ1-4; d_call: TRBD1; cdr3_aa: CASSLSWTGLEKLFF; cdr3_nt: TGTGCCAGCAGCCTGAGTTGGACAGGTTTGGAAAAACTGTTTTTT
clone_size: -; v_call: TRBV19; j_call: TRBJ2-7; d_call: TRBD2; cdr3_aa: CASNPSGKAYEQYF; cdr3_nt: TGTGCCAGTAACCCTAGCGGGAAAGCCTACGAGCAGTACTTC
clone_size: -; v_call: TRBV27; j_call: TRBJ2-7; d_call: -; cdr3_aa: CASWDSGVVEYKYF; cdr3_nt: TGTGCCAGCTGGGATTCGGGGGTAGTGGAATATAAGTACTTC
clone_size: few; v_call: TRBV28; j_call: TRBJ1-3; d_call: -; cdr3_aa: CASSSPLGRPSGNTIYF; cdr3_nt: TGTGCCAGCAGTTCCCCCCTGGGCAGGCCCTCTGGAAACACCATATATTTT
clone_size: -; v_call: TRBV6-1; j_call: TRBJ2-7; d_call: TRBD2; cdr3_aa: CASSGGLAGGPLFVREQYF; cdr3_nt: TGTGCCAGCAGTGGGGGACTAGCGGGAGGGCCCTTGTTTGTTCGGGAGCAGTACTTC
clone_size: -; v_call: TRBV5-1; j_call: TRBJ2-1; d_call: -; cdr3_aa: CASSLGDWSYNEQFF; cdr3_nt: TGCGCCAGCAGCTTAGGGGATTGGTCCTACAATGAGCAGTTCTTC
clone_size: -; v_call: TRBV18; j_call: TRBJ2-5; d_call: TRBD1; cdr3_aa: CASSGLAGTGGQETQYF; cdr3_nt: TGTGCCAGCTCAGGACTTGCCGGGACAGGGGGCCAAGAGACCCAGTACTTC
clone_size: -; v_call: TRBV6-1; j_call: TRBJ1-1; d_call: -; cdr3_aa: CASSEASHGIPRRFF; cdr3_nt: TGTGCCAGCAGTGAAGCCTCCCATGGGATCCCCCGGAGGTTCTTT
clone_size: few; v_call: TRBV7-8; j_call: TRBJ1-1; d_call: -; cdr3_aa: CASSLRTSEAFF; cdr3_nt: TGTGCCAGCAGCCTAAGGACAAGTGAAGCTTTCTTT
clone_size: -; v_call: TRBV19; j_call: TRBJ1-4; d_call: -; cdr3_aa: CASSNRAGGVKLFF; cdr3_nt: TGTGCCAGTAGTAATCGCGCGGGGGGCGTAAAACTGTTTTTT
clone_size: -; v_call: TRBV18; j_call: TRBJ2-5; d_call: -; cdr3_aa: CASSAGTLSETQYF; cdr3_nt: TGTGCCAGCTCTGCAGGGACTCTGTCAGAGACCCAGTACTTC
clone_size: -; v_call: TRBV7-8; j_call: TRBJ1-6; d_call: TRBD1; cdr3_aa: CASSLRTGQTLESPLHF; cdr3_nt: TGTGCCAGCAGCCTAAGGACAGGACAGACCCTGGAGTCACCCCTCCACTTT
clone_size: -; v_call: TRBV9; j_call: TRBJ1-3; d_call: -; cdr3_aa: CASSGDTRHTIYF; cdr3_nt: TGTGCCAGCAGCGGAGACACCCGGCACACCATATATTTT
clone_size: -; v_call: TRBV7-2; j_call: TRBJ1-4; d_call: TRBD1; cdr3_aa: CASSQWAGGLSNEKLFF; cdr3_nt: TGTGCCAGCAGTCAGTGGGCAGGGGGCCTGTCTAATGAAAAACTGTTTTTT
clone_size: -; v_call: TRBV15; j_call: TRBJ2-5; d_call: TRBD2; cdr3_aa: CATSGTSGRANGETQYF; cdr3_nt: TGTGCCACCAGCGGGACTAGCGGGAGGGCCAACGGAGAGACCCAGTACTTC
clone_size: -; v_call: TRBV2; j_call: TRBJ1-5; d_call: TRBD1; cdr3_aa: CASSGQGATQPQHF; cdr3_nt: TGTGCCAGCAGTGGACAGGGGGCGACCCAGCCCCAGCATTTT
clone_size: -; v_call: TRBV4-2; j_call: TRBJ1-3; d_call: TRBD1; cdr3_aa: CASSQTGTGNTIYF; cdr3_nt: TGTGCCAGCAGCCAGACAGGGACTGGAAACACCATATATTTT
clone_size: -; v_call: TRBV5-1; j_call: TRBJ2-5; d_call: -; cdr3_aa: CASSLVAGARQETQYF; cdr3_nt: TGCGCCAGCAGCTTGGTGGCGGGGGCGCGCCAAGAGACCCAGTACTTC
clone_size: -; v_call: TRBV28; j_call: TRBJ1-4; d_call: -; cdr3_aa: CASRQGNEKLFF; cdr3_nt: TGTGCCAGCAGACAGGGAAATGAAAAACTGTTTTTT
clone_size: -; v_call: TRBV7-2; j_call: TRBJ2-7; d_call: TRBD1; cdr3_aa: CASKSGTGGYEQYF; cdr3_nt: TGTGCCAGCAAGTCCGGGACAGGGGGCTACGAGCAGTACTTC
clone_size: few; v_call: TRBV27; j_call: TRBJ1-5; d_call: -; cdr3_aa: CASRLSGFGVLDQPQHF; cdr3_nt: TGTGCCAGCAGGCTTTCAGGGTTTGGGGTTTTGGATCAGCCCCAGCATTTT
clone_size: -; v_call: TRBV5-5; j_call: TRBJ1-5; d_call: TRBD1; cdr3_aa: CASSSVQGANQPQHF; cdr3_nt: TGTGCCAGCAGCAGCGTACAGGGGGCTAATCAGCCCCAGCATTTT
clone_size: -; v_call: TRBV28; j_call: TRBJ2-7; d_call: TRBD2; cdr3_aa: CASSLGLAREQYF; cdr3_nt: TGTGCCAGCAGTTTAGGACTAGCGAGGGAGCAGTACTTC
clone_size: few; v_call: TRBV30; j_call: TRBJ1-1; d_call: -; cdr3_aa: CAWSALNRGEAFF; cdr3_nt: TGTGCCTGGAGTGCCCTCAACCGAGGTGAAGCTTTCTTT
clone_size: -; v_call: TRBV7-2; j_call: TRBJ1-4; d_call: -; cdr3_aa: CASSKAGLPNEKLFF; cdr3_nt: TGTGCCAGCAGCAAAGCGGGACTCCCTAATGAAAAACTGTTTTTT
clone_size: -; v_call: TRBV7-2; j_call: TRBJ2-1; d_call: TRBD2; cdr3_aa: CASSLFLGTSGINEQFF; cdr3_nt: TGTGCCAGCAGCTTATTCCTCGGGACTAGCGGCATCAATGAGCAGTTCTTC
clone_size: -; v_call: TRBV11-2; j_call: TRBJ2-7; d_call: -; cdr3_aa: CASSRAYEQYF; cdr3_nt: TGTGCCAGCAGCCGAGCCTACGAGCAGTACTTC
clone_size: -; v_call: TRBV2; j_call: TRBJ1-2; d_call: -; cdr3_aa: CASSELGGEWGYTF; cdr3_nt: TGTGCCAGCAGTGAACTGGGCGGGGAGTGGGGCTACACCTTC
clone_size: -; v_call: TRBV7-2; j_call: TRBJ2-1; d_call: TRBD2; cdr3_aa: CASSRGLEEGNEQFF; cdr3_nt: TGTGCCAGCAGCCGGGGACTAGAGGAAGGCAATGAGCAGTTCTTC
clone_size: once; v_call: TRBV6-2/TRBV6-3; j_call: TRBJ2-1; d_call: TRBD1; cdr3_aa: CASSYKGTGAYNEQFF; cdr3_nt: TGTGCCAGCAGTTACAAAGGGACAGGGGCATACAATGAGCAGTTCTTC